This T cell receptor (beta chain) was identified in a study of blood T cell repertoires in COVID-19. Produced via immunoSEQ multiplex PCR; TCRdb's table is partial and in-frame only. This sample has hundreds of thousands of clones, with approximately 85% found just once. This clone has just one count. The CDR3 loop spans 15 amino acids. Germline V gives CDR1 SGHVS, CDR2 FNYEAQ. Trimming shortened V by 2 bases and J by 3 bases, and 8 bases separated the two germline ends. Source material: PBMCs or T cells enriched from blood (not recorded which). The sequence came from a man younger than 45 who had recovered from COVID-19. The chain is built from TRBV7-6 and TRBJ1-6; D is uncertain. CDR3 protein: CASSLRENYNSPLHF. The CDR3 nucleotides are TGTGCCAGCAGCTTACGGGAAAACTATAATTCACCCCTCCACTTT.